This entry describes one T cell receptor beta chain. Its antigen is not identified. The CDR3 is 15 amino acids. Trimming took off 5 bases at V and 0 bases at J, with 8 bases between the two ends. The germline V gene has CDR1 MNHEY and CDR2 SMNVEV (reference sequence). Libraries were prepared by immunoSEQ multiplex PCR; TCRdb keeps only in-frame clonotypes and omits some of them. The sample shows approximately 44,000 clones, 88% of them seen only once. This sample is part of a study of cytomegalovirus exposure and HLA in healthy donors. Study-wide points: A few CMV-associated chains were confirmed in vitro to be specific for CMV antigens.

The rearrangement joins TRBV27 to TRBJ2-6; D uncertain. Sequenced: PBMCs. The source of this sequence is a woman aged 25 to 39 in good health and CMV-seronegative. CDR3 coding DNA: TGTGCCAGCAGTCCAGGCCCCTCTGGGGCCAACGTCCTGACTTTC. Residues: CASSPGPSGANVLTF.